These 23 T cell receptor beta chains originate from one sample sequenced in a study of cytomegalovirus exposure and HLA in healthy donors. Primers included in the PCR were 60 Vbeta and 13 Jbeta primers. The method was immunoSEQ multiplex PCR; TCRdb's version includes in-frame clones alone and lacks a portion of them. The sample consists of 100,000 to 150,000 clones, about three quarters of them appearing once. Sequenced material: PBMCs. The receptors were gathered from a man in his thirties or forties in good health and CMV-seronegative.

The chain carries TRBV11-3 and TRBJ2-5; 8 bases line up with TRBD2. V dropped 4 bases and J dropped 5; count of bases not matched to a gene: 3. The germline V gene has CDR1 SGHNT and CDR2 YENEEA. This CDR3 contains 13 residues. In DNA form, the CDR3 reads TGTGCCAGCAGCTCGCGGGGGGCCGAGACCCAGTACTTC. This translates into CASSSRGAETQYF.

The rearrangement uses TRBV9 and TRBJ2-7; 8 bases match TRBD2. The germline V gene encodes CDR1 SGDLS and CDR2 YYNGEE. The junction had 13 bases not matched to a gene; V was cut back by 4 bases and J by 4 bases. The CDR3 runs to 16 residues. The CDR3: CASSPEGSGAWYEQYF. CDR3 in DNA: TGTGCCAGCAGCCCTGAGGGTAGCGGGGCTTGGTACGAGCAGTACTTC.

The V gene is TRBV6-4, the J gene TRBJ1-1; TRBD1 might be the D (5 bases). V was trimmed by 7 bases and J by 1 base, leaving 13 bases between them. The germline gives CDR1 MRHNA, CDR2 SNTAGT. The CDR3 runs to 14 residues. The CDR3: CASIRTLSNTEAFF. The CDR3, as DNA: TGTGCCAGCATTCGGACATTGTCGAACACTGAAGCTTTCTTT.

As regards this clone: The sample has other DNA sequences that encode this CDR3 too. The DNA of the CDR3 is TGTGCCAGCAGCCTCTCTCCCTACGAGCAGTACTTC. Residues: CASSLSPYEQYF. The rearrangement joins TRBV7-9 to TRBJ2-7, with D unresolved. Looked up from germline, CDR1 is SEHNR and CDR2 is FQNEAQ (reference sequence). CDR3 size: 12 residues. The V and J ends lost 5 bases and 2 bases respectively, with 7 bases between them.

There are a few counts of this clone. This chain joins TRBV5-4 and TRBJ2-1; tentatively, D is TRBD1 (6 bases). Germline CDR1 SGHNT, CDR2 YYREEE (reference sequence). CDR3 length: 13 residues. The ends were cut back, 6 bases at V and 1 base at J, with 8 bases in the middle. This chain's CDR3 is CASTQGSYNEQFF. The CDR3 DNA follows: TGTGCCAGCACCCAGGGGTCCTACAATGAGCAGTTCTTC.

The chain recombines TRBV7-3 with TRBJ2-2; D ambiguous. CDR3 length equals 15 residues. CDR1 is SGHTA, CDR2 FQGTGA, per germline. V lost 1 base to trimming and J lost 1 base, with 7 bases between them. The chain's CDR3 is CASSLRPKNTGELFF. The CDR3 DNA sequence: TGTGCCAGCAGCTTAAGGCCAAAGAACACCGGGGAGCTGTTTTTT.

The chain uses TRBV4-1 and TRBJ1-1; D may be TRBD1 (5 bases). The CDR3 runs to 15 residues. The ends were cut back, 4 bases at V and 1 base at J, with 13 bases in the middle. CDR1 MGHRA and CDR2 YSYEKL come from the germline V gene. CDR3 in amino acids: CASSLTPGGNTEAFF. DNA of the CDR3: TGCGCCAGCAGCCTTACCCCCGGGGGGAACACTGAAGCTTTCTTT.

The CDR3 sequence: CASTEMGGRQHGYTF. The DNA for the CDR3 is TGTGCCAGCACCGAAATGGGGGGAAGACAGCATGGCTACACCTTC. The chain uses TRBV28 and TRBJ1-2; the D gene is possibly TRBD1 (5 bases). V was trimmed by 7 bases and J by 6 bases, leaving 21 bases between them. Germline V gene lookup returns CDR1 MDHEN and CDR2 SYDVKM. This CDR3 is 15 amino acids long.

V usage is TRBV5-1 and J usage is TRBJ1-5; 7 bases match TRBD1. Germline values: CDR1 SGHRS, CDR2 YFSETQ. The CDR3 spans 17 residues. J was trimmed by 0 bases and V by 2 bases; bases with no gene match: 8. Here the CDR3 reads CASSLGGGPYSNQPQHF. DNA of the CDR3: TGCGCCAGCAGCTTAGGAGGGGGCCCCTATAGCAATCAGCCCCAGCATTTT.

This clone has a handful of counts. The CDR3 reads CATSSEGGPTDTQYF. CDR3 nucleotides: TGTGCCACCAGCAGTGAAGGTGGGCCGACAGATACGCAGTATTTT. The chain joins TRBV15 to TRBJ2-3; no clear D. The germline V and J ends were trimmed by 3 bases and 3 bases, with 13 bases remaining between them. CDR1 is LNHNV, CDR2 YYDKDF, per germline (reference sequence). The CDR3 length is 15 residues.

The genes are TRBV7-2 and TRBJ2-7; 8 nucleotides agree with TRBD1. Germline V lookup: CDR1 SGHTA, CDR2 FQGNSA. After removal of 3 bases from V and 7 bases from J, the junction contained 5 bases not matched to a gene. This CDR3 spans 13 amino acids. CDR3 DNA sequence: TGTGCCAGCAGCTTTAGACAGGGGCATGAGCAGTACTTC. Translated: CASSFRQGHEQYF.

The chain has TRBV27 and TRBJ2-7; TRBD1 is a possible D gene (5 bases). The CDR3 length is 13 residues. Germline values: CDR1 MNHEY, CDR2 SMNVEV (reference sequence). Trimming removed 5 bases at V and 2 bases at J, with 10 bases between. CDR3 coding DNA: TGTGCCAGCAGTCTTGGGGCCGCCTACGAGCAGTACTTC. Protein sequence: CASSLGAAYEQYF.

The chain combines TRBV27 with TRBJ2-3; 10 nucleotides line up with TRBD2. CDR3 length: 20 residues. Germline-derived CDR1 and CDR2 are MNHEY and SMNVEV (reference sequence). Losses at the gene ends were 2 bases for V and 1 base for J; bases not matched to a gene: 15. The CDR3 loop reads CASSLRASGGFNRGTDTQYF. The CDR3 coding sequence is TGTGCCAGCAGTTTAAGGGCTAGCGGGGGATTTAATCGGGGCACAGATACGCAGTATTTT.

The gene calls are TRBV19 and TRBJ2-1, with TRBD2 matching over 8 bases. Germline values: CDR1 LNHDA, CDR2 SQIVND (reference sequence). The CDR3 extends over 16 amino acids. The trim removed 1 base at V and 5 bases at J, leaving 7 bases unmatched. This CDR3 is CASSIAGGTSNNEQFF. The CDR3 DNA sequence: TGTGCCAGTAGTATAGCTGGAGGGACTAGTAACAATGAGCAGTTCTTC.

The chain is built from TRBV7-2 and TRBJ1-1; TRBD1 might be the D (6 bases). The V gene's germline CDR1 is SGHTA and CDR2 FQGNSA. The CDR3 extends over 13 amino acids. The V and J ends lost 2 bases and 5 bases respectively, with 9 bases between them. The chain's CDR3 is CASSLYGTTEAFF. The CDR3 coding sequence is TGTGCCAGCAGCTTATACGGGACAACTGAAGCTTTCTTT.

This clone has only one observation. DNA for the CDR3: TGTGCCAGCAGCCAACAACAAGGGACAGGGTTTTTCTGCGAGCAGTACTTC. Translated, it gives CASSQQQGTGFFCEQYF. The gene calls are TRBV5-6 and TRBJ2-7; TRBD1 aligns across 9 bases. The trim removed 4 bases at V and 6 bases at J, leaving 17 bases unmatched. Germline assignment: CDR1 SGHDT and CDR2 YYEEEE. This CDR3 is built from 17 residues.

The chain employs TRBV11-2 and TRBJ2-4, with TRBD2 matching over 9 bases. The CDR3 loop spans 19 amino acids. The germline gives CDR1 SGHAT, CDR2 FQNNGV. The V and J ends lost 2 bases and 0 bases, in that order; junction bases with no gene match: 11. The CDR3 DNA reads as TGTGCCAGCAGCTTATTTGGGCTAGCGGGGCCATTAGCCAAAAACATTCAGTACTTC. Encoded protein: CASSLFGLAGPLAKNIQYF.

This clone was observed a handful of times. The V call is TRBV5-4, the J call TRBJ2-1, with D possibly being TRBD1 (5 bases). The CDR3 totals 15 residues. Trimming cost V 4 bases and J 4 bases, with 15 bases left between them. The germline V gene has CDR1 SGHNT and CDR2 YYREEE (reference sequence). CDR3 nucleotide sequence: TGTGCCAGCAGCAGAACAGGTCTTCCTTACAATGAGCAGTTCTTC. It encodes CASSRTGLPYNEQFF.

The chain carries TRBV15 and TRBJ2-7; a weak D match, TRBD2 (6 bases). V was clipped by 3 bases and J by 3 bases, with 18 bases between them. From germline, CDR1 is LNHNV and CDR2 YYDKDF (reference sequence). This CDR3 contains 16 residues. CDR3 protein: CATSRARRGLNYEQYF. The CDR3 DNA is TGTGCCACCAGCAGGGCTCGGAGGGGTTTAAACTACGAGCAGTACTTC.

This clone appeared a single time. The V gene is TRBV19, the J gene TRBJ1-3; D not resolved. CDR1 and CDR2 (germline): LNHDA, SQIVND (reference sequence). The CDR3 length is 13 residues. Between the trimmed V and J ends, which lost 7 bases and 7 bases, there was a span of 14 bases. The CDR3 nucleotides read TGTGCCAGTACTGCGCGGAACTGGAACACCATATATTTT. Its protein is CASTARNWNTIYF.

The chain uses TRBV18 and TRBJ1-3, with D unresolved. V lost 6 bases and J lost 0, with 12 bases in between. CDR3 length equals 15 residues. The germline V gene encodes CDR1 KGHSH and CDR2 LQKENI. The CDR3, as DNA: TGTGCCAGCTCCCCCGGGAGTTTCTCTGGAAACACCATATATTTT. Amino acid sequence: CASSPGSFSGNTIYF.

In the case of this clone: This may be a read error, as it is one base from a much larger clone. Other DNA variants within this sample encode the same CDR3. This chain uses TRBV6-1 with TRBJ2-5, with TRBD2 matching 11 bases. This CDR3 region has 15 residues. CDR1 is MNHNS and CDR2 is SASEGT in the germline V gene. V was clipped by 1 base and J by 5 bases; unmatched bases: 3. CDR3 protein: CASSEVAGGQETQYF. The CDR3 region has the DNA TGTGCCAGCAGTGAAGTAGCGGGGGGGCAGGAGACCCAGTACTTC.

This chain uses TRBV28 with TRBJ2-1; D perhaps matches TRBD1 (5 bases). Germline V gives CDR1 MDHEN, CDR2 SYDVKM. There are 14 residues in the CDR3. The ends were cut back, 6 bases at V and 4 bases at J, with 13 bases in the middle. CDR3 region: CASSYRPQYNEQFF. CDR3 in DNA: TGTGCCAGCAGCTACAGGCCCCAATACAATGAGCAGTTCTTC. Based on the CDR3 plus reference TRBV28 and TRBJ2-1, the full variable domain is DVKVTQSSRYLVKRTGEKVFLECVQDMDHENMFWYRQDPGLGLRLIYFSYDVKMKEKGDIPEGYSVSREKKERFSLILESASTNQTSMYLCASSYRPQYNEQFFGPGTRLTVL.